A selection of T cell receptor beta chains follows, all from one sample in a study of blood T cell repertoires in COVID-19. The data were produced by immunoSEQ multiplex PCR, yet TCRdb's version contains in-frame clones alone and is incomplete. In the table there are 200,000 to 300,000 clones, nearly 90% of which are singletons. The sample taken for sequencing was peripheral blood. The receptor source for this set is a human donor in a cohort sampled during active COVID-19. CDR3s include the opening cysteine and the closing phenylalanine or tryptophan. A D gene is named only where the DNA matches it firmly.

>.|TRBV7-6
CASSFSTSREAFF
>TRBD2|TRBV10-3
CAISGGLADPSTDTQYF
>TRBD1|TRBV19
CASTPRTGGGYVGTEAFF
>TRBD2|TRBV29-1
CSVATSGGDETQYF
>.|TRBV27
CASSLFQGRKFYEQYF
>TRBD1|TRBV12-3/TRBV12-4
CASNRGGNEKLFF
>.|TRBV2
CASRDRSAPGFEQYF
>TRBD1|TRBV7-2
CASSLGDRGYEQYF
>TRBD1|TRBV6-5
CASSYSIRTGDNTIYF
>.|TRBV4-3
CASSPTLGSSYNEQFF
>TRBD1|TRBV29-1
CSVGGWVPGTGGTFGTTGANVLTF
>TRBD1|TRBV5-1
CASSLVGTENTEAFF
>.|TRBV27
CASSLSSGHTLVYYGYTF
>TRBD2|TRBV29-1
CNFSGGAADTQYF
>TRBD2|TRBV9
CASSRSGGTDTQYF
>TRBD1|TRBV12-5
CASGNDRGEGANYGYTF
>TRBD1|TRBV30
CAWSGGQGADIQYF
>.|TRBV30
CAWSPGHLANYGYTF